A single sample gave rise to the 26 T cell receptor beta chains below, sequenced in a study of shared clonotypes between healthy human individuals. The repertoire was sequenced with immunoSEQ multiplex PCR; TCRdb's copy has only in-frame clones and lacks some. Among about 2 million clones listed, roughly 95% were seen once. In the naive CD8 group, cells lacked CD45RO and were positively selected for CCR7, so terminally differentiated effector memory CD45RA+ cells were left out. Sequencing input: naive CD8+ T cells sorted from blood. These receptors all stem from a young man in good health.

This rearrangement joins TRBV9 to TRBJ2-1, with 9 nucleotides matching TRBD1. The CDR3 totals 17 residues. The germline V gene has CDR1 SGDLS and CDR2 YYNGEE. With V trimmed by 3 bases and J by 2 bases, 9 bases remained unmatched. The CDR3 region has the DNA TGTGCCAGCAGCGATCCCTCCGGACAGGGGACCTACAATGAGCAGTTCTTC. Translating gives CASSDPSGQGTYNEQFF.

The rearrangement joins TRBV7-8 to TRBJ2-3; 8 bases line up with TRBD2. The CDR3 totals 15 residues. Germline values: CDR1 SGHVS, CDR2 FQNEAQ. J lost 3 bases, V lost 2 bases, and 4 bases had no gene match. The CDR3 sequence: CASSLWAGGTDTQYF. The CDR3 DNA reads TGTGCCAGCAGCTTATGGGCGGGGGGAACAGATACGCAGTATTTT.

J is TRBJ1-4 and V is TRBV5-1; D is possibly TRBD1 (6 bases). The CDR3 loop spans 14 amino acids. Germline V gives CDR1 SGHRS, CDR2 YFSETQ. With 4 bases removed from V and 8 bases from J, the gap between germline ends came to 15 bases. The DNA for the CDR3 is TGCGCCAGCAGCCCCCGGTGGCAGGGGGAAAAACTGTTTTTT. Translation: CASSPRWQGEKLFF.

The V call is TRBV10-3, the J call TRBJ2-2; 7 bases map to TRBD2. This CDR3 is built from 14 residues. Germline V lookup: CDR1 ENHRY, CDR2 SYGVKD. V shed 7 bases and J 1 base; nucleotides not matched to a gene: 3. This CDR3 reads CAIIAGENTGELFF. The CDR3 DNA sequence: TGTGCCATCATTGCGGGAGAGAACACCGGGGAGCTGTTTTTT.

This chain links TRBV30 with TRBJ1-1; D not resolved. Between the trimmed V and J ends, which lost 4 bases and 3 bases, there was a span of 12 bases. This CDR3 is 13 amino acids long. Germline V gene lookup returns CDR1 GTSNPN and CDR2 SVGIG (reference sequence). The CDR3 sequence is CAWTPRVDTEAFF. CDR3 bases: TGTGCCTGGACCCCAAGGGTTGACACTGAAGCTTTCTTT.

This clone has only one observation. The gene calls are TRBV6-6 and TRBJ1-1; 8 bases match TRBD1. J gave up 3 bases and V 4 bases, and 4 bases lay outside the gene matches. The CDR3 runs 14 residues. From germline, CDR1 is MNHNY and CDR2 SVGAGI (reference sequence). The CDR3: CASSLDREYTEAFF. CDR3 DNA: TGTGCCAGCAGTTTGGACAGGGAGTACACTGAAGCTTTCTTT.

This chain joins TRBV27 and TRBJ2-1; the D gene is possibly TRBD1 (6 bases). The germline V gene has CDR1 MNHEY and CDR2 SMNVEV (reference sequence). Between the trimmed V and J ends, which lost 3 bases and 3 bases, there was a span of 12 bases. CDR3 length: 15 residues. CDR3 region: CASSLTGPYYNEQFF. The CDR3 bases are TGTGCCAGCAGTTTGACAGGACCTTACTACAATGAGCAGTTCTTC.

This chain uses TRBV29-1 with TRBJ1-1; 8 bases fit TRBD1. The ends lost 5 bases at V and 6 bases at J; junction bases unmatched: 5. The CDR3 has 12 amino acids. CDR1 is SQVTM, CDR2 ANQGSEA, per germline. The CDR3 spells CSVLTGASEAFF. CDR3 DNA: TGCAGCGTTCTGACAGGGGCGTCTGAAGCTTTCTTT.

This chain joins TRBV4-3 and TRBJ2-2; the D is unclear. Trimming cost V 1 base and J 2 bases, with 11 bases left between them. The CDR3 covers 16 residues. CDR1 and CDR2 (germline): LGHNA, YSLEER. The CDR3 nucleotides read TGCGCCAGCAGCCAAGGTGGGCTCCAAAACACCGGGGAGCTGTTTTTT. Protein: CASSQGGLQNTGELFF.

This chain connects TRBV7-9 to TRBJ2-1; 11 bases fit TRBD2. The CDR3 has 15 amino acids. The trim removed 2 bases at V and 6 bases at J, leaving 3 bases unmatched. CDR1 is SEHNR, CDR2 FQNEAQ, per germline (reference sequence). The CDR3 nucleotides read TGTGCCAGCAGCTTACCCGGGACTAGCGGCAATGAGCAGTTCTTC. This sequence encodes CASSLPGTSGNEQFF.

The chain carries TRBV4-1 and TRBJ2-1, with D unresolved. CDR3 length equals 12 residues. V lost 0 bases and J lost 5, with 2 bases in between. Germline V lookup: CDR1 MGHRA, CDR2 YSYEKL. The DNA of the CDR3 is TGCGCCAGCAGCCAAGAGAACAATGAGCAGTTCTTC. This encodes CASSQENNEQFF.

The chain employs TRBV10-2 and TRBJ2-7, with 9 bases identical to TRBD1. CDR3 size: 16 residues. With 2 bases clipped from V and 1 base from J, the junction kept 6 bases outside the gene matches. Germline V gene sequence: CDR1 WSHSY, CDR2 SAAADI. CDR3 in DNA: TGCGCCAGCAGTGAGCCTAGGACAGGGGCGTCCTACGAGCAGTACTTC. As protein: CASSEPRTGASYEQYF.

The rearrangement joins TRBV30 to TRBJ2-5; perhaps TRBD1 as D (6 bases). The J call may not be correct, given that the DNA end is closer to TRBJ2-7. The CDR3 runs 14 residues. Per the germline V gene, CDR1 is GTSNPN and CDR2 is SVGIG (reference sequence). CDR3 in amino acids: CAWSPQDSSYEQYF. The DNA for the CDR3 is TGTGCCTGGAGTCCGCAGGACAGCTCCTACGAGCAGTACTTC.

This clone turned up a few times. The CDR3, as DNA: TGTGCCAGCAGTCCGCTCAGGACGAACACTGAAGCTTTCTTT. This encodes CASSPLRTNTEAFF. This chain joins TRBV6-6 and TRBJ1-1; D gene unclear. V gave up 5 bases and J gave up 1 base, with 11 bases separating them. The CDR3 is 14 amino acids. CDR1 and CDR2 (germline): MNHNY, SVGAGI (reference sequence).

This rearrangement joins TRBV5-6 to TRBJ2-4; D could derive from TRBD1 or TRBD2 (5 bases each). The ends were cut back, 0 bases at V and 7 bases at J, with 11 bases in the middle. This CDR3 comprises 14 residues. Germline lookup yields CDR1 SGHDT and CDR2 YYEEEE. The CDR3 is CASSLEGRGNIQYF. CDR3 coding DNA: TGTGCCAGCAGCTTGGAGGGACGAGGGAACATTCAGTACTTC. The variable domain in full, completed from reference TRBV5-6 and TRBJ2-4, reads DAGVTQSPTHLIKTRGQQVTLRCSPKSGHDTVSWYQQALGQGPQFIFQYYEEEERQRGNFPDRFSGHQFPNYSSELNVNALLLGDSALYLCASSLEGRGNIQYFGAGTRLSVL.

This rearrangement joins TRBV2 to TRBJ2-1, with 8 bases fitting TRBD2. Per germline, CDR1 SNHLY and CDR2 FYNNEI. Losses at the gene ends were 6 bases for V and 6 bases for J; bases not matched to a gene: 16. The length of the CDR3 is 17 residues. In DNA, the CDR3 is TGTGCCAGCAGCGCCTATTCGGGACTAGAATTGCGCAATGAGCAGTTCTTC. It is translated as CASSAYSGLELRNEQFF.

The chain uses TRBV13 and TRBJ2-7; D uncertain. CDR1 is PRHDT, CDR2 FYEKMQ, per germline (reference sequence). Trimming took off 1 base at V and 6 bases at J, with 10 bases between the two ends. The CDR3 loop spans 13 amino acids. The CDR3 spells CASSLADGGEQYF. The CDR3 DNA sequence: TGTGCCAGCAGCTTAGCGGACGGCGGCGAGCAGTACTTC.

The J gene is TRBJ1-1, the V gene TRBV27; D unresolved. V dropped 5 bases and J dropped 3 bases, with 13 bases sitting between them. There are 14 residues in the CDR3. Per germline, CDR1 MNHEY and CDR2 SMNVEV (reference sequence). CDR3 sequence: CASSQVGWDTEAFF. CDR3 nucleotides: TGTGCCAGCAGTCAGGTGGGGTGGGACACTGAAGCTTTCTTT.

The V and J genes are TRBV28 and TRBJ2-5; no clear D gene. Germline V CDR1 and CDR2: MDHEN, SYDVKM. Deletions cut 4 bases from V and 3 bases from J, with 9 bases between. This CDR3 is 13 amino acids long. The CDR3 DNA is TGTGCCAGCAGTTCGACGGGCGAAGAGACCCAGTACTTC. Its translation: CASSSTGEETQYF.

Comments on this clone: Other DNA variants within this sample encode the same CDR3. This chain's CDR3 is CASSPLGAGEQYF. In nucleotides, the CDR3 is TGTGCCAGCAGCCCCCTCGGGGCGGGGGAGCAGTACTTC. J is TRBJ2-7 and V is TRBV27; D might be TRBD2 (6 bases). The CDR3 runs 13 residues. CDR1 and CDR2 from the germline V gene are MNHEY and SMNVEV (reference sequence). Between the trimmed V and J ends, which lost 6 bases and 7 bases, there was a span of 16 bases.

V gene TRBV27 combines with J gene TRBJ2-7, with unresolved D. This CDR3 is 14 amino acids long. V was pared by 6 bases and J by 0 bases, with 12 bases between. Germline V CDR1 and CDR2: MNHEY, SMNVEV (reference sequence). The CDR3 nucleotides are TGTGCCAGCAGCCTGGACGCGAGCTCCTACGAGCAGTACTTC. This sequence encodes CASSLDASSYEQYF.

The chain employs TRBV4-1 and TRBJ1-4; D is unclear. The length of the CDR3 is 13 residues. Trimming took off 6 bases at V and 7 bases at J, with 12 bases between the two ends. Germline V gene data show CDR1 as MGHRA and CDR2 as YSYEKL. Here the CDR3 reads CASRSGWSEKLFF. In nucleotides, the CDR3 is TGCGCCAGCAGGTCAGGTTGGAGTGAAAAACTGTTTTTT.

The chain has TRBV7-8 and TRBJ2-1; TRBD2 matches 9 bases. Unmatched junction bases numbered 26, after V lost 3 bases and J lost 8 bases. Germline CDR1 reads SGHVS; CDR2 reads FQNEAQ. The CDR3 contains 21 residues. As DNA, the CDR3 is TGTGCCAGCAGCTTCCTGGGGGGCCAGCTAGCGGGGACTCGTGAAGGCGATGAGCAGTTCTTC. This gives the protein CASSFLGGQLAGTREGDEQFF.

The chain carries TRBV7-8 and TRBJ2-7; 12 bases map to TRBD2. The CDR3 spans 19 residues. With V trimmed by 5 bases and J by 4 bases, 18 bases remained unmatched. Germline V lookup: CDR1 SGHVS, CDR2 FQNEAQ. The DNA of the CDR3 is TGTGCCAGCAGCGCCAGACTAGCGGGGGCCCTTACCCTAGGTTACGAGCAGTACTTC. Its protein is CASSARLAGALTLGYEQYF.

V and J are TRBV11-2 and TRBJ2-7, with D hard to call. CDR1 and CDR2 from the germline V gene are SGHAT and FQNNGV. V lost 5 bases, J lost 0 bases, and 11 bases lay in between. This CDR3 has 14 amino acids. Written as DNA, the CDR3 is TGTGCCAGCAGCCCCAGTGGTAACTCCTACGAGCAGTACTTC. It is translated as CASSPSGNSYEQYF.

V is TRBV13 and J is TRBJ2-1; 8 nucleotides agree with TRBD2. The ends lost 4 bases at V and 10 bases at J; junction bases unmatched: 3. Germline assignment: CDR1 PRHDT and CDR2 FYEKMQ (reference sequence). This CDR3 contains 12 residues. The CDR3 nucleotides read TGTGCCAGCAGCTATAGCGGGACGGAGCAGTTCTTC. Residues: CASSYSGTEQFF.